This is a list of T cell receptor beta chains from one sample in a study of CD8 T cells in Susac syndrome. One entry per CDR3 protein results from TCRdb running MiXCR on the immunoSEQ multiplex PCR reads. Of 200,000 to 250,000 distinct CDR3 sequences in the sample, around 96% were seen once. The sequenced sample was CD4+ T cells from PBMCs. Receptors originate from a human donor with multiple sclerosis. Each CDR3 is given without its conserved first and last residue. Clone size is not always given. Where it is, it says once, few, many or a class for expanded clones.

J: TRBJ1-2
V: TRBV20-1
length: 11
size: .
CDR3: SAWDRVSHGYT

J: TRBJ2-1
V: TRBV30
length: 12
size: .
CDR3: AWSWGDAVNEQF

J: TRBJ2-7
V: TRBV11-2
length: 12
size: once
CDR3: ASVRGRRSYEQY

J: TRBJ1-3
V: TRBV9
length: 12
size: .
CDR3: ASSPRVGGNTIY

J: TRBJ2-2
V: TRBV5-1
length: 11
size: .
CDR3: ASSPGTPGELF

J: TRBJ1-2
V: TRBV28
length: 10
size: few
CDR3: ASSFQNYGYT

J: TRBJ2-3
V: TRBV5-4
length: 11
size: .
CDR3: ASSMSGENTQY

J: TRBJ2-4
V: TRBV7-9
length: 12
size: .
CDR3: ASSLSQGQNIQY

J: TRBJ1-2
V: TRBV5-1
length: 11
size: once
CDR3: ASSLQGDGGYT

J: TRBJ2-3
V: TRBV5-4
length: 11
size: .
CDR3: ASSETLSDTQY

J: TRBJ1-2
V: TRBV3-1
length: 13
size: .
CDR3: ASSQDVGSGYGYT

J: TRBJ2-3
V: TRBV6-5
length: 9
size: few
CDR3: ASRNTDTQY

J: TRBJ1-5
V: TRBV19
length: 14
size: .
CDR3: ASSFSRALAVQPQH

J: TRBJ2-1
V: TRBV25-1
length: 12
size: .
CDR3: ASSELGGGNEQF

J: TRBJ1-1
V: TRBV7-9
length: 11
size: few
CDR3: ASSRDRNTEAF

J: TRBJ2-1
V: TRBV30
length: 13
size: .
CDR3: AWSGAPSSYNEQF

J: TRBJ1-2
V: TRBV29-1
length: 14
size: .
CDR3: SVGGAPSLANYGYT

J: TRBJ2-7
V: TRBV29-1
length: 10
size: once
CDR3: SVVGLAYEQY

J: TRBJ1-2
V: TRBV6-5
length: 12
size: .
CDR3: ASSYGDRGYGYT

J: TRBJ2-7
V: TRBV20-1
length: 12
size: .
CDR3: SAIRGQGVYEQY

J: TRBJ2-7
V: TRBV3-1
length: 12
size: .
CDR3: ASSPWGGGYEQY

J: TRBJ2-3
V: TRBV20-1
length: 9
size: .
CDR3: SASLGLAEY

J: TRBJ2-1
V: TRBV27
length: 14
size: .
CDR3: ASSKSTSGRGNEQF

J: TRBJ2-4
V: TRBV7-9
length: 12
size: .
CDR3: ASSLESHRNIQY

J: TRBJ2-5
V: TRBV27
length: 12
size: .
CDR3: ASRGTGGQETQY

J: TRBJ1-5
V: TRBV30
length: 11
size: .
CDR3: AWSVGTYQPQH

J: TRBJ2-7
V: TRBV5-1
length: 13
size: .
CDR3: ASSFELAGVYEQY

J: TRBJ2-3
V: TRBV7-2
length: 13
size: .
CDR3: ASSLMGLAPDTQY

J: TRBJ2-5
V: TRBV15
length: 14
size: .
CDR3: ATSREGAGVQETQY

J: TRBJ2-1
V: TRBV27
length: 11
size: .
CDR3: ASSLVLSGEQF

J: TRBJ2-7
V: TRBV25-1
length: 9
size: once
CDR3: SSGAIYEQY

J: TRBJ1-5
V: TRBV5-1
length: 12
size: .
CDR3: ASSLGDKNQPQH

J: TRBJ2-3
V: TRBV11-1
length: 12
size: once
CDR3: ASKKRELTDTQY

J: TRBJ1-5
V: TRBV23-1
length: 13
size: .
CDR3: ASSQISLGNQPQH

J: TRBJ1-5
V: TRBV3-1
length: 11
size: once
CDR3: ASSQGRAQPQH

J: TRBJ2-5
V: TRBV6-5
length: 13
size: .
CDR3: ASSYGDRASKTQY

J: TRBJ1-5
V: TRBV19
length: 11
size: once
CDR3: ASSIEWYQPQH

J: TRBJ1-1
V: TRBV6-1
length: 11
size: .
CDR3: ASSEVPDTEAF

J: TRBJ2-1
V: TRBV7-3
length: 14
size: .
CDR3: ASSLTLAGGPYEQF

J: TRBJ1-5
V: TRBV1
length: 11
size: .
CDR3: TSSQVGNQPQH

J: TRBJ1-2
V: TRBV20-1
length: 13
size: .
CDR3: SARVSGTANYGYT

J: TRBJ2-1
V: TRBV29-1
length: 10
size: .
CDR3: SVRASYNEQF

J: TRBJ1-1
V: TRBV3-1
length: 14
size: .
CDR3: ASSQGPSGKNTEAF

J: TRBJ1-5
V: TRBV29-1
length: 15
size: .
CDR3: SVGDGQQMGSNQPQH

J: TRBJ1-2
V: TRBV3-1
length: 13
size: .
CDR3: ASSQDVREDYGYT

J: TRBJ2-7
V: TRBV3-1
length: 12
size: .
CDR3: ASSQGSGSYEQY

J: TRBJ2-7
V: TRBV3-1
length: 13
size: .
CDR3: ASSQEGTGSYEQY

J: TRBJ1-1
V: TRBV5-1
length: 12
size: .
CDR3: ASSFKDGNTEAF

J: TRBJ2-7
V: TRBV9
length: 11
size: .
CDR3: ASSVGPGDEQY

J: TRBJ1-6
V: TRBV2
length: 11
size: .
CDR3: ASATGVDSPLH

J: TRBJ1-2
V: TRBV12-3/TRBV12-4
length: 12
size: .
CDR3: ASSFRNNEDGYT

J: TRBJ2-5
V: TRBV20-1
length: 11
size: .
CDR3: SARMAGQETQY

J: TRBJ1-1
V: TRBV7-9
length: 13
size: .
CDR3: ASSSWTGRFAEAF

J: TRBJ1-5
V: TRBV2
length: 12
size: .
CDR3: ASSEGLSYQPQH

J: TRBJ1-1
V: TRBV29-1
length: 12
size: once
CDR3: SVDRTGANTEAF